This T cell receptor (beta chain) was obtained from a study of blood T cell repertoires in COVID-19. Study in general: Specimens from acute and convalescent COVID-19 originated in the United States, Italy and Spain. Sample material is recorded as cDNA or gDNA derived from T cells, B-cell-depleted T cells, or PBMCs.

CDR1 MNHEY and CDR2 SVGEGT come from the germline V gene. The CDR3 contains 15 residues. With V trimmed by 2 bases and J by 6 bases, 6 bases remained unmatched. In the source study's methods: It was from reference gene primer amplification that nucleated cell counts were estimated. Generated by immunoSEQ multiplex PCR, the TCRdb table keeps only in-frame clones and is missing some. The V and J calls and clone size were taken over from that table, and D and trimming were inferred from the DNA. The sample yields under 50,000 clones, roughly 90% seen once. Sequencing was done on a sample of peripheral blood. The J gene is TRBJ1-3, the V gene TRBV6-2 or TRBV6-3; TRBD1 aligns across 8 bases. This receptor was taken from a human donor in a cohort sampled during active COVID-19. CDR3 in amino acids: CASSYAGTGLNTIYF. Here the CDR3 DNA reads TGTGCCAGCAGTTACGCCGGGACAGGCCTAAACACCATATATTTT.